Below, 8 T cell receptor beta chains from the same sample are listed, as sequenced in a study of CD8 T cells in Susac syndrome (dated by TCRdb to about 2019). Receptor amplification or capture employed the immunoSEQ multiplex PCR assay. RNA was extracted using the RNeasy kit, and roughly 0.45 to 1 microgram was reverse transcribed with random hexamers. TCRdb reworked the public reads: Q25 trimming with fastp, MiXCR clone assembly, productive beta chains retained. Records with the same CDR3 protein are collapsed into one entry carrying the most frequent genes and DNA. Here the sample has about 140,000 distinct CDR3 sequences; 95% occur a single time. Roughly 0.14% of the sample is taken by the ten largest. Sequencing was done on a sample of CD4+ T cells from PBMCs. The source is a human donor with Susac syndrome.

As DNA, the CDR3 is TGCAGTCTCCCCGCCCGACTAGTGCGGAATGAGCAGTTCTTC. Its protein product is CSLPARLVRNEQFF. The genes are TRBV20-1 and TRBJ2-1, with D possibly being TRBD2 (6 bases). The germline V gene encodes CDR1 DFQATT and CDR2 SNEGSKA (reference sequence). The CDR3 sequence is 14 residues long. V dropped 8 bases and J dropped 7 bases, with 21 bases sitting between them.

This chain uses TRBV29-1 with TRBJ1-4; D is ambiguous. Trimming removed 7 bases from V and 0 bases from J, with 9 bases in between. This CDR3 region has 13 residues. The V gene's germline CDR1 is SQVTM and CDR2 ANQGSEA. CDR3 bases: TGCAGCGCCCTGGACGCAACTAATGAAAAACTGTTTTTT. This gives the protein CSALDATNEKLFF. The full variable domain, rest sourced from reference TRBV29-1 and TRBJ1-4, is SAVISQKPSRDICQRGTSLTIQCQVDSQVTMMFWYRQQPGQSLTLIATANQGSEATYESGFVIDKFPISRPNLTFSTLTVSNMSPEDSSIYLCSALDATNEKLFFGSGTQLSVL.

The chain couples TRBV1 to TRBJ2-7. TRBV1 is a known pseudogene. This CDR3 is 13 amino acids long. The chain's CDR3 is CTSNPGKTYEQYF. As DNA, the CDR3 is TGCACCAGCAACCCTGGGAAAACCTACGAGCAGTACTTC.

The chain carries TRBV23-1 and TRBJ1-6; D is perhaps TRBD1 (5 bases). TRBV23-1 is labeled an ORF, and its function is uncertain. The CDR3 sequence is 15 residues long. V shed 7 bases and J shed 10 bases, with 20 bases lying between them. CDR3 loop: CASTSQGSRRSPLHF. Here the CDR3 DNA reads TGCGCCAGCACTTCCCAGGGTTCTAGACGGTCACCCCTCCACTTT.

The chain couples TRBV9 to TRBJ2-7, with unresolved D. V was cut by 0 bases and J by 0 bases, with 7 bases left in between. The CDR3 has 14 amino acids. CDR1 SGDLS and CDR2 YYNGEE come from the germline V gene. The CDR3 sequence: CASSVDGYSYEQYF. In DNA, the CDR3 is TGTGCCAGCAGCGTAGATGGGTACTCCTACGAGCAGTACTTC.

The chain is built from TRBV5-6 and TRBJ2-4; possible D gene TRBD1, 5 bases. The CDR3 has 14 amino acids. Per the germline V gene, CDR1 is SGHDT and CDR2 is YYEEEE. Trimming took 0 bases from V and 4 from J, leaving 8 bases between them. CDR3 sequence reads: CASSLGQFKNIQYF. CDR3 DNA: TGTGCCAGCAGCTTGGGACAGTTTAAAAACATTCAGTACTTC.

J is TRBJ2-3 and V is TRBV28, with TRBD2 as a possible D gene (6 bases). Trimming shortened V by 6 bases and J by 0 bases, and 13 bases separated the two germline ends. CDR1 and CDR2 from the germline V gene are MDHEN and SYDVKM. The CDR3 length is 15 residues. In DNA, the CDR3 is TGTGCCAGCAGACTTATAGCGGCTAGCACAGATACGCAGTATTTT. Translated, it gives CASRLIAASTDTQYF.

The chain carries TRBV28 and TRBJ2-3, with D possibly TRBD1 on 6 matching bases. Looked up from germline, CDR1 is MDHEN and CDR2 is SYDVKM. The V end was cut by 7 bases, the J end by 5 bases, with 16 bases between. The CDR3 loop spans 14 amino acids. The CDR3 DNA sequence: TGTGCCAGCACCCGGGTGGGGGCACTAGATACGCAGTATTTT. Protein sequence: CASTRVGALDTQYF.